This TCR beta chain was identified in a study of T cell responses to AZD1222 COVID-19 vaccine. About the research overall: Second doses that came at about 4 or about 12 weeks were put together.

The length of the CDR3 is 15 residues. After removal of 6 bases from V and 4 bases from J, the junction contained 9 bases not matched to a gene. Germline CDR1 reads MDHEN; CDR2 reads SYDVKM. Here immunoSEQ multiplex PCR was the method, and the copy in TCRdb shows in-frame clones only, minus some. The table shows more than 150,000 clones, with about 91% occurring only once. Study results and limitations: Donors were mostly white British, more females; clonal diversity possibly underestimated. Among spike-specific TCRs, nearly half reportedly target unmutated variant regions. Once two AZD1222 doses were given, Spike-specific TCR breadth and depth went up.

On this clone itself: What it recognizes is unknown.

This TCR was sampled from an adult in good health. The specimen comprised peripheral blood, sampled on day 0 of AZD1222 vaccination. J is TRBJ1-3 and V is TRBV28, with TRBD1 matching 7 bases. CDR3 in amino acids: CASRMAGTVGNTIYF. The CDR3 region has the DNA TGTGCCAGCAGGATGGCCGGGACAGTCGGAAACACCATATATTTT. The variable domain in full, with the rest retrieved from reference TRBV28 and TRBJ1-3, is DVKVTQSSRYLVKRTGEKVFLECVQDMDHENMFWYRQDPGLGLRLIYFSYDVKMKEKGDIPEGYSVSREKKERFSLILESASTNQTSMYLCASRMAGTVGNTIYFGEGSWLTVV.